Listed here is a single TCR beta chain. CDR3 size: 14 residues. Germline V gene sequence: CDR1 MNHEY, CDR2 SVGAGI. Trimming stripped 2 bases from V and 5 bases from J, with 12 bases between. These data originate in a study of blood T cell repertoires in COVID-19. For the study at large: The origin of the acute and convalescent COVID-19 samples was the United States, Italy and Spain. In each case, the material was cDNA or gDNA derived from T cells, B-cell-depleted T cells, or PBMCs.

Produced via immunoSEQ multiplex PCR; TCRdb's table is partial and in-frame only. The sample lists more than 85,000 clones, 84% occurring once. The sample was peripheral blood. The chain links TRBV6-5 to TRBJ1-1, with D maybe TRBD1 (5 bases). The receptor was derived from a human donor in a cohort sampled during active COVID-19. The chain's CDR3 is CASSYSQGRTEAFF. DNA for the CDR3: TGTGCCAGCAGTTACAGCCAGGGCCGGACTGAAGCTTTCTTT.